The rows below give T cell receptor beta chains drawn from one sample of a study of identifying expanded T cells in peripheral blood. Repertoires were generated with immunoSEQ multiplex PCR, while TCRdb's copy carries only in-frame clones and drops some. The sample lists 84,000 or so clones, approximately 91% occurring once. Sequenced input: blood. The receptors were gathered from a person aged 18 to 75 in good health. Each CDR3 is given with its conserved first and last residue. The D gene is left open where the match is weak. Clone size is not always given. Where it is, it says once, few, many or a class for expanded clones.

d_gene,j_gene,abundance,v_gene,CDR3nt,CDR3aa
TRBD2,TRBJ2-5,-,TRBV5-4,TGTGCCAGCAGCTTGGTAAGGGGCGGGAGTGGAGAGACCCAGTACTTC,CASSLVRGGSGETQYF
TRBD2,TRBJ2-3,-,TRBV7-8,TGTGCCAGCAGCTTACGGTCAAGAGTGAGCGGGGGGATCACAGATACGCAGTATTTT,CASSLRSRVSGGITDTQYF
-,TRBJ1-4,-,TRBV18,TGTGCCAGCTCACCTGTAGGTACGACTAATGAAAAACTGTTTTTT,CASSPVGTTNEKLFF
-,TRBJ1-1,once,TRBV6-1,TGTGCCAGCAGTGAACAGGGGAACACTGAAGCTTTCTTT,CASSEQGNTEAFF
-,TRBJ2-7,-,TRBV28,TGTGCCAGCAGTTCTAGGGGGGAGTCAGACGAGCAGTACTTC,CASSSRGESDEQYF
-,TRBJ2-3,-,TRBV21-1,-,CASSKWGPGASDTQYF
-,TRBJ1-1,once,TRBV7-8,TGTGCCAGCAGCTTAACCCCGGGGAACACTGAAGCTTTCTTT,CASSLTPGNTEAFF
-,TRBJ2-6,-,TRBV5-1,TGCGCCAGCAGTCAGGAAGGGCTCTCTGGGGCCAACGTCCTGACTTTC,CASSQEGLSGANVLTF
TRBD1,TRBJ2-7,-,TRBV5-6,TGTGCCAGCAGCTCGACAGGGGCCTACTCCTACGAGCAGTACTTC,CASSSTGAYSYEQYF
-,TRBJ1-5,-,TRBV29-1,TGCAGCTCCCTAGGGCCTTACTTGGGACGGACATATAGCAATCAGCCCCAGCATTTT,CSSLGPYLGRTYSNQPQHF
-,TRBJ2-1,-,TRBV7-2,TGTGCCAGCAGCACACGGAGGGGATACAATGAGCAGTTCTTC,CASSTRRGYNEQFF
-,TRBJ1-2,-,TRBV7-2,TGTGCCAGCAGCTTAGCGTATAGGACTAACTATGGCTACACCTTC,CASSLAYRTNYGYTF
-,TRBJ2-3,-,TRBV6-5,TGTGCCAGCAGTTACTCGTTTGGGGCTGAGGATACGCAGTATTTT,CASSYSFGAEDTQYF
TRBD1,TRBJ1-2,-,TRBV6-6,TGTGCCATTATGGACAGGGGATATGGCTACACCTTC,CAIMDRGYGYTF
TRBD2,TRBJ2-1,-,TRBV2,TGTGCCAGCAGTTCCCAGAGCGGGAGGGCGAATAGTGAGCAGTTCTTC,CASSSQSGRANSEQFF
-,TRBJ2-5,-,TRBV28,TGTGCCAGCAGTTTAGTAGACAAGGGCTTTCAAGAGACCCAGTACTTC,CASSLVDKGFQETQYF
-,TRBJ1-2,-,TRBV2,TGTGCCAGCATTAAAGAAAGAGACAGTCACTATGGCTACACCTTC,CASIKERDSHYGYTF
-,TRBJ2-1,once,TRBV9,TGTGCCAGCAGCGTAGGGTCCGGGGATGAGCAGTTCTTC,CASSVGSGDEQFF
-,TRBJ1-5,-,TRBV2,TGTGCCAGCAGAGTTGCCGGTGGGGATCAGCCCCAGCATTTT,CASRVAGGDQPQHF
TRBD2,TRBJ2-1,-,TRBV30,TGTGCCTGGGAGGTACTAGCGGGGGACAATGAGCAGTTCTTC,CAWEVLAGDNEQFF
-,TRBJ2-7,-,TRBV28,TGTGCCAGCAGTTTATATACTAGCCCCTACGAGCAGTACTTC,CASSLYTSPYEQYF
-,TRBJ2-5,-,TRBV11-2,TGTGCCAGCAGCTTTGGATCCTCCCCCCAAGAGACCCAGTACTTC,CASSFGSSPQETQYF
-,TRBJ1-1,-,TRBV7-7,TGTGCCGAGGCAGGGAACCGGACTGAAGCTTTCTTT,CAEAGNRTEAFF